This TCR beta chain was observed in a study of Ad26.COV2.S vaccination and SARS-CoV-2 variants. The overall study: Ad26.COV2.S arm of COV1001 included the donor.

This clone was detected once. CDR3 length: 18 amino acids. V dropped 4 bases and J dropped 8 bases, with 27 bases sitting between them. CDR1 and CDR2 from the germline V gene are MGHRA and YSYEKL. The data were produced by immunoSEQ multiplex PCR, yet TCRdb's version contains in-frame clones alone and is incomplete. The sample lists 300,000 to 400,000 clones, 75% to 90% occurring once. Treatment denoted: over 15 received Ad26.COV2.S at low or high dose, single or two shots; roughly five received placebo; per-sample allocation not given. Vaccine and placebo recipients were sampled on day 63 after the first injection.

The rearrangement links TRBV4-1 to TRBJ2-4, with D possibly matching TRBD2 (7 bases). The sequence derives from a person between 18 and 59 years old who received the Ad26.COV2.S COVID-19 vaccine or a placebo. The sample in question was peripheral blood, obtained in a trial of Ad26.COV2.S vaccine versus placebo. The CDR3 spells CASSLNRGAPGVRDIQYF. The CDR3, as DNA: TGCGCCAGCAGCCTGAACCGGGGGGCTCCGGGGGTGCGGGACATTCAGTACTTC.